The present T cell receptor (beta chain) was sequenced within a study of blood T cells in healthy people across ages. This clonotype was counted a few times. What it binds is not known. Primers used in a second PCR of roughly 7 to 11 cycles were a sample-barcoded 5' primer and a J-beta primer mix. Per-sample output comprised a minimum of 3 million paired-end reads containing CDR3. TCRdb re-called the 5' RACE reads through MiXCR, storing one row per CDR3 protein. The repertoire holds 710,000 or so distinct CDR3 sequences, 20% to 25% seen once, with around a fifth in the top ten. General study results and limits: Age advanced and TCR beta diversity per million T cells fell, roughly linearly.

There were at least 5 micrograms of total RNA extracted from every sample. Sequencing input: blood. The receptor was isolated from a man aged 65 to 79 in good health.

In nucleotides, the CDR3 is TGCAGTGCCCCCCCCGACAGGACGACCCCCGGAGTACGGTATGGCTACACCTTC. Translated: CSAPPDRTTPGVRYGYTF. The chain links TRBV20-1 to TRBJ1-2; tentative D call: TRBD1 (6 bases). V lost 6 bases and J 5 bases, leaving 31 bases between the germline ends. The CDR3 consists of 18 residues. The germline CDR1 and CDR2 sequences are DFQATT and SNEGSKA (reference sequence).